The table lists the clone carrying this T cell receptor (beta chain) with a few counts. This specimen belongs to a study of shared T cell receptors in the human thymus. The protocol was immunoSEQ multiplex PCR, while the TCRdb copy is restricted to in-frame clones and leaves out a portion. The data contain 700,000 to 750,000 clones, around 85% of them seen just once; the ten biggest clones take up over 0.008%. A further study also used this sample, focusing on human thymus T cells.

This sequence originates from a girl less than two years old with a congenital heart defect. Sequencing was performed on thymocytes.

DNA of the CDR3: TGTGCCAGCAGTTTAGGACAGTTTAACTATGGCTACACCTTC. It yields the protein CASSLGQFNYGYTF. The gene calls are TRBV27 and TRBJ1-2; the D gene is possibly TRBD1 (6 bases). CDR1 and CDR2 from the germline V gene are MNHEY and SMNVEV (reference sequence). This CDR3 contains 14 residues. Trimming pared 2 bases from V and 1 base from J, leaving 8 bases between.